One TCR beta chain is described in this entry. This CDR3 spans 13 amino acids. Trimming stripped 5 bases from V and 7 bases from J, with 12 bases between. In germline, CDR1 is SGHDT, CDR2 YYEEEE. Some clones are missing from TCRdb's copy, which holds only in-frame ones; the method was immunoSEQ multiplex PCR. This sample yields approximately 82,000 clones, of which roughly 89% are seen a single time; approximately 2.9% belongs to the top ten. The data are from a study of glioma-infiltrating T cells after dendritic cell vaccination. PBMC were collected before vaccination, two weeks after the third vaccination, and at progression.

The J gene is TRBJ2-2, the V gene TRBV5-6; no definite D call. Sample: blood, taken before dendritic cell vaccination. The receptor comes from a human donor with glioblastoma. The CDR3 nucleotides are TGTGCCAGCAGTTCTGTCGTAAACGGGGAGCTGTTTTTT. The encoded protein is CASSSVVNGELFF.